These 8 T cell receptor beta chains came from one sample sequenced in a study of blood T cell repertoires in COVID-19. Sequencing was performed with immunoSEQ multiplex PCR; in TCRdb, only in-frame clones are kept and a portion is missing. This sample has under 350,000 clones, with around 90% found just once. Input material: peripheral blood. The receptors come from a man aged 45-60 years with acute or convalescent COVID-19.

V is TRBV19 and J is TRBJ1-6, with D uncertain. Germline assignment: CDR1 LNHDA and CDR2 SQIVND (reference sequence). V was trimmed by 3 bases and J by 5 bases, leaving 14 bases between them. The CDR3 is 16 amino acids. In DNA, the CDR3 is TGTGCCAGTAGTATCACCGAGGCGGTGGATAATTCACCCCTCCACTTT. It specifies CASSITEAVDNSPLHF.

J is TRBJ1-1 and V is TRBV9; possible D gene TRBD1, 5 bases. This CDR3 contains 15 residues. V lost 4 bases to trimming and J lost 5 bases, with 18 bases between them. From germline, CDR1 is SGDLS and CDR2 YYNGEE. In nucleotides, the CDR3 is TGTGCCAGCAGCCAGGAGGGGAGTTCTCTGACTGAAGCTTTCTTT. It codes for CASSQEGSSLTEAFF.

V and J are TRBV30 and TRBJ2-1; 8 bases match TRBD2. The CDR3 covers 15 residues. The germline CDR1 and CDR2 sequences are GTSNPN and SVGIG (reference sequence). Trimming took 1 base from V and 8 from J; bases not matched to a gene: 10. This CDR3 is CAWSDYRGGPDEQFF. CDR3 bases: TGTGCCTGGAGTGACTATCGGGGGGGCCCTGATGAGCAGTTCTTC.

The CDR3 region has the DNA TGTGCCAGCTCACCGGGCCACGGGGAGTATGGCTACACCTTC. It specifies CASSPGHGEYGYTF. V usage is TRBV18 and J usage is TRBJ1-2; D ambiguous. V shed 3 bases and J shed 5 bases, with 13 bases lying between them. Germline V CDR1 and CDR2: KGHSH, LQKENI. The CDR3 has 14 residues.

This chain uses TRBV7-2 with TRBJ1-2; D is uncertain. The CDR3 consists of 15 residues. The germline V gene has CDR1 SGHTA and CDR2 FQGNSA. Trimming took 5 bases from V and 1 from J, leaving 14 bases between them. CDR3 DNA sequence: TGTGCCAGCAGCCTCGTTCGTGGAGATAACTATGGCTACACCTTC. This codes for CASSLVRGDNYGYTF.

As DNA, the CDR3 is TGTGCCAGCAGTTTAAGCGGCCAGGTCTACAATGAGCAGTTCTTC. It yields the protein CASSLSGQVYNEQFF. This chain links TRBV27 with TRBJ2-1, with D perhaps TRBD2 (5 bases). Germline V lookup: CDR1 MNHEY, CDR2 SMNVEV (reference sequence). With 2 bases removed from V and 3 bases from J, the gap between germline ends came to 11 bases. The CDR3 is 15 amino acids.

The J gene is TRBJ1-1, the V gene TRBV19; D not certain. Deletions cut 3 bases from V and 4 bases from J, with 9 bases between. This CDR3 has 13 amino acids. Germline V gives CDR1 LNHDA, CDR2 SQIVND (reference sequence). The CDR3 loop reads CASSMGEITEAFF. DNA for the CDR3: TGTGCCAGTAGTATGGGAGAAATCACTGAAGCTTTCTTT.

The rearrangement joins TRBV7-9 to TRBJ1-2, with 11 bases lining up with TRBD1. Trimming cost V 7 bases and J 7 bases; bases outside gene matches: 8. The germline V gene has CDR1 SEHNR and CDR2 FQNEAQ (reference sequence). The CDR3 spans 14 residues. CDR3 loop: CASTPRTGGVGYTF. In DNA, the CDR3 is TGTGCCAGCACCCCTCGGACAGGGGGCGTTGGCTACACCTTC.